A selection of T cell receptor beta chains follows, all from one sample in a study of blood T cell repertoires in COVID-19. Some clones are missing from TCRdb's copy, which holds only in-frame ones; the method was immunoSEQ multiplex PCR. In the table there are around 250,000 clones, around 86% of which are singletons. Sequencing used PBMCs or T cells enriched from blood (not recorded which). The receptors were gathered from a man aged 18 to 35 who had recovered from COVID-19. Each CDR3 is given with its conserved first and last residue. The D gene is left open where the match is weak. For some rows the clone size is stated as once, few or many, or as a class when expanded; others skip it.

j_call clone_size d_call v_call cdr3_aa cdr3_nt
TRBJ2-1 NA TRBD2 TRBV27 CASSLGLAGEIGYNEQFF TGTGCCAGCAGTTTGGGACTAGCGGGAGAAATAGGTTACAATGAGCAGTTCTTC
TRBJ1-6 NA TRBD1 TRBV28 CASHGQGDSPLHF TGTGCCAGCCACGGACAGGGGGATTCACCCCTCCACTTT
TRBJ2-1 once TRBD2 TRBV5-4 CASSSSGLAWNEQFF TGTGCCAGCAGCTCTTCGGGACTAGCGTGGAATGAGCAGTTCTTC
TRBJ2-7 NA TRBD1 TRBV7-9 CASSPREAGGPYEQYF TGTGCCAGCAGCCCTAGGGAGGCAGGGGGCCCCTACGAGCAGTACTTC
TRBJ2-4 few TRBD1 TRBV5-1 CASSQTGVDKNIQYF TGCGCCAGCAGCCAGACAGGGGTGGACAAAAACATTCAGTACTTC
TRBJ1-5 few NA TRBV2 CASNRGNQPQHF TGTGCCAGCAATCGGGGGAATCAGCCCCAGCATTTT
TRBJ2-6 NA NA TRBV7-3 CASSFGPSGANVLTF TGTGCCAGCAGCTTTGGGCCCTCTGGGGCCAACGTCCTGACTTTC
TRBJ2-7 once TRBD2 TRBV19 CASSAGTGALAGDYEQYF TGTGCCAGTAGCGCCGGGACGGGAGCTTTAGCGGGGGATTACGAGCAGTACTTC
TRBJ2-3 NA TRBD2 TRBV5-1 CASSLAGLAGVEDTQYF TGCGCCAGCAGCTTGGCGGGGCTAGCGGGAGTGGAAGATACGCAGTATTTT
TRBJ1-1 NA NA TRBV30 CAWSRLRDEAFF TGTGCCTGGAGTCGACTGAGGGATGAAGCTTTCTTT
TRBJ1-6 NA TRBD1 TRBV19 CASSDRENSPLHF TGTGCCAGTAGTGACAGGGAGAATTCACCCCTCCACTTT
TRBJ1-3 NA NA TRBV7-6 CASSSTGYGNTIYF TGTGCCAGCAGCTCCACAGGGTACGGAAACACCATATATTTT
TRBJ2-1 NA NA TRBV4-1 CASSQDGGSYNEQFF TGCGCCAGCAGCCAAGACGGGGGCTCCTACAATGAGCAGTTCTTC
TRBJ1-1 NA NA TRBV28 CASSLEGVPNTEAFF TGTGCCAGCAGTTTAGAGGGTGTGCCGAACACTGAAGCTTTCTTT
TRBJ1-6 NA NA TRBV19 CASSIDDGATDSPLHF TGTGCCAGTAGTATTGACGATGGCGCCACAGATTCACCCCTCCACTTT
TRBJ2-7 NA NA TRBV6-5 CASSYEGKQYF TGTGCCAGCAGTTATGAGGGTAAGCAGTACTTC
TRBJ2-1 NA NA TRBV2 CASRQGTIEQFF TGTGCCAGCAGACAGGGCACAATTGAGCAGTTCTTC
TRBJ2-3 NA TRBD2 TRBV20-1 CSASRPGLVGSTDTQYF TGCAGTGCTAGTAGGCCCGGACTAGTTGGAAGCACAGATACGCAGTATTTT
TRBJ2-5 NA TRBD2 TRBV10-3 CAISTSGRRQETQYF TGTGCCATCAGTACTAGCGGGAGGAGGCAAGAGACCCAGTACTTC
TRBJ1-4 once TRBD1 TRBV20-1 CSASTDRGREKLFF TGCAGTGCTAGTACCGACAGGGGGCGAGAAAAACTGTTTTTT
TRBJ1-6 NA NA TRBV5-4 CASSLNRDNSPLHF TGTGCCAGCAGCTTAAACCGAGATAATTCACCCCTCCACTTT
TRBJ1-1 once NA TRBV27 CASSSKILSLGHMNTEAFF TGTGCCAGCAGCTCTAAAATACTGTCACTGGGACACATGAACACTGAAGCTTTCTTT
TRBJ1-1 NA NA TRBV5-1 CASSPRGHIAEAFF TGCGCCAGCAGCCCCCGAGGGCATATCGCTGAAGCTTTCTTT
TRBJ2-7 NA TRBD1 TRBV28 CASSDPTGSSYEQYF TGTGCCAGCAGTGACCCGACAGGGTCATCCTACGAGCAGTACTTC
TRBJ1-1 NA NA TRBV6-5 CASSHPEANTEAFF TGTGCCAGCAGCCACCCTGAGGCGAACACTGAAGCTTTCTTT
TRBJ1-5 NA NA TRBV30 CAWSRNSNQPQHF TGTGCCTGGAGTCGTAATAGCAATCAGCCCCAGCATTTT
TRBJ1-1 once TRBD1 TRBV6-2/TRBV6-3 CASSWTGNENEAFF TGTGCCAGCAGTTGGACAGGGAACGAGAATGAAGCTTTCTTT
TRBJ2-1 once TRBD2 TRBV27 CASSSGGPYNEQFF TGTGCCAGCTCAAGCGGGGGCCCTTACAATGAGCAGTTCTTC
TRBJ2-7 NA TRBD2 TRBV5-1 CASRILAGVDEQYF TGCGCCAGCAGGATTCTAGCGGGGGTCGACGAGCAGTACTTC
TRBJ2-1 NA TRBD1 TRBV5-1 CASSPAGTGGTNEQFF TGCGCCAGCAGCCCGGCGGGGACAGGGGGGACCAATGAGCAGTTCTTC
TRBJ1-2 NA NA TRBV23-1 CASSPEFDRNNYGYTF TGCGCCAGCAGTCCAGAGTTTGACAGAAATAACTATGGCTACACCTTC
TRBJ1-1 NA NA TRBV5-1 CASSLSFSGGTEAFF TGCGCCAGCAGCTTAAGTTTTTCGGGGGGCACTGAAGCTTTCTTT
TRBJ1-4 NA TRBD1 TRBV30 CAWTQGGGEKLFF TGTGCCTGGACACAGGGGGGGGGTGAAAAACTGTTTTTT
TRBJ2-1 NA NA TRBV10-2 CASSETGWDEQFF TGCGCCAGCAGTGAGACAGGGTGGGATGAGCAGTTCTTC
TRBJ2-1 NA TRBD2 TRBV5-4 CASSRGLAGGTYNEQFF TGTGCCAGCAGCAGGGGACTAGCGGGGGGGACCTACAATGAGCAGTTCTTC
TRBJ2-2 NA NA TRBV7-8 CASSLAGAQTGELFF TGTGCCAGCAGCTTAGCAGGGGCACAAACCGGGGAGCTGTTTTTT
TRBJ1-4 NA NA TRBV4-1 CASSLHATNEKLFF TGCGCCAGCAGCCTACACGCAACTAATGAAAAACTGTTTTTT
TRBJ1-5 NA NA TRBV28 CASSFGRPTNQPQHF TGTGCCAGCAGTTTCGGCAGGCCTACAAATCAGCCCCAGCATTTT
TRBJ1-4 NA TRBD1 TRBV6-5 CASRSTGDGEKLFF TGTGCCAGCAGGTCGACAGGGGACGGTGAAAAACTGTTTTTT
TRBJ2-7 NA TRBD1 TRBV5-4 CASSRTGVTYEQYF TGTGCCAGCAGCCGTACAGGGGTCACGTACGAGCAGTACTTC
TRBJ1-1 NA TRBD1 TRBV4-1 CASSQEVHRRTGGLLGTEAFF TGCGCCAGCAGCCAAGAAGTCCACAGGCGGACAGGGGGACTTTTGGGCACTGAAGCTTTCTTT
TRBJ2-4 few NA TRBV29-1 CSAGDFMGIQYF TGCAGCGCTGGGGACTTCATGGGCATTCAGTACTTC
TRBJ2-5 NA TRBD1 TRBV6-5 CASRWTGSMETQYF TGTGCCAGCAGATGGACAGGGAGTATGGAGACCCAGTACTTC
TRBJ2-7 NA NA TRBV7-8 CASSTNRDEQYF TGTGCCAGCAGCACGAACAGGGACGAGCAGTACTTC
TRBJ2-5 NA TRBD1 TRBV19 CASSRQGGETQYF TGTGCCAGTAGCCGACAGGGTGGAGAGACCCAGTACTTC
TRBJ2-7 NA NA TRBV11-3 CASSLTQGPHEQYF TGTGCCAGCAGCCTTACCCAGGGCCCCCACGAGCAGTACTTC
TRBJ2-7 NA TRBD1 TRBV6-2/TRBV6-3 CASSRQGPSYEQYF TGTGCCAGCAGTCGACAGGGACCCAGCTACGAGCAGTACTTC
TRBJ1-6 NA TRBD1 TRBV5-1 CASSSGQGVGSPLHF TGCGCCAGCAGCTCCGGACAGGGAGTGGGTTCACCCCTCCACTTT
TRBJ2-7 few TRBD1 TRBV6-5 CASSLRQGAPYEQYF TGTGCCAGCAGCCTTAGACAGGGGGCTCCCTACGAGCAGTACTTC
TRBJ2-7 few TRBD2 TRBV15 CATSRVSGSPSYEQYF TGTGCCACCAGCAGAGTTAGCGGGAGCCCCTCCTACGAGCAGTACTTC
TRBJ2-3 NA NA TRBV10-2 CASSAWVSDSDTQYF TGCGCCAGCAGTGCGTGGGTTAGCGATTCAGATACGCAGTATTTT
TRBJ1-1 NA NA TRBV24-1 CATSDSGTSEAFF TGTGCCACCAGTGATTCAGGGACATCTGAAGCTTTCTTT
TRBJ1-5 NA TRBD1 TRBV2 CASSVGTVDQPQHF TGTGCCAGCAGCGTAGGGACAGTAGACCAGCCCCAGCATTTT